The 4 T cell receptor beta chains below all came from one sample that was sequenced in a study of cytomegalovirus exposure and HLA in healthy donors. Vbeta (60) and Jbeta (13) primers were used in the PCR. Method: immunoSEQ multiplex PCR; TCRdb's copy keeps in-frame clones and lacks some. The sample consists of about 130,000 clones, roughly 82% of them appearing once. Specimen: PBMCs. Source of these receptors: a male donor in good health and CMV-seropositive.

The chain links TRBV15 to TRBJ2-4; 9 bases are a match to TRBD1. This CDR3 spans 15 amino acids. Germline CDR1 is LNHNV and CDR2 is YYDKDF (reference sequence). The J segment lost 8 bases and the V segment lost 7 bases, leaving 12 bases of the junction unmatched. CDR3 in amino acids: CATKGGQGIWYIQYF. CDR3 DNA: TGTGCCACCAAAGGAGGACAGGGGATTTGGTACATTCAGTACTTC.

The DNA of the CDR3 is TGCAGCGTTCCGGGACAGGGGGCAACAGAGCAGTACTTC. Translated, it gives CSVPGQGATEQYF. The V gene is TRBV29-1, the J gene TRBJ2-7, with 12 bases identical to TRBD1. Germline lookup yields CDR1 SQVTM and CDR2 ANQGSEA. V was clipped by 5 bases and J by 7 bases; unmatched bases: 6. This CDR3 spans 13 amino acids.

The chain is built from TRBV5-1 and TRBJ2-3, with 14 bases that match TRBD2. From germline, CDR1 is SGHRS and CDR2 YFSETQ. The ends lost 4 bases at V and 3 bases at J; junction bases unmatched: 10. This CDR3 region has 18 residues. For the CDR3, the DNA is TGCGCCAGCAGCCGCCGGACTAGCGGGAGGTGGGAGACAGATACGCAGTATTTT. This translates into CASSRRTSGRWETDTQYF.

A word on this clone: Lacking the conserved final phenylalanine or tryptophan, this CDR3 likely reflects a read error. J is TRBJ1-2 and V is TRBV6-1, with TRBD1 as a possible D gene (6 bases). Trimming shortened V by 6 bases and J by 0 bases, and 14 bases separated the two germline ends. CDR1 MNHNS and CDR2 SASEGT come from the germline V gene. The CDR3 is 15 amino acids. The DNA of the CDR3 is TGTGCCAGCAGCTCCGGGGGGACAACTAACTATGGCTACACCCTC. Residues: CASSSGGTTNYGYTL.